Each of the 12 T cell receptor beta chains below was sequenced from the same sample in a study of CD8 T cells in ankylosing spondylitis. TCRdb reprocessed the 5' RACE reads via MiXCR and lists one record per CDR3 protein. The sample has about 700,000 distinct CDR3 sequences, 15% to 20% seen once. Antigens of these TCRs are unknown. Findings and caveats of the study: There was a TCR beta motif, made of 7 to 9 highly homologous variants, that appeared characteristic of ankylosing spondylitis blood.

The sample comprised blood, either unsorted or a sorted T cell fraction (not recorded which). The receptor source for this set is a male donor with ankylosing spondylitis.

This clonotype has just a few counts. The chain couples TRBV11-2 to TRBJ2-2; the D is unclear. Germline lookup yields CDR1 SGHAT and CDR2 FQNNGV. The CDR3 spans 18 residues. Trimming cost V 0 bases and J 0 bases, with 14 bases left between them. The CDR3 protein is CASSLDPPGSPNTGELFF. In DNA form, the CDR3 reads TGTGCCAGCAGCTTAGATCCCCCCGGCTCCCCGAACACCGGGGAGCTGTTTTTT.

The chain uses TRBV5-1 and TRBJ2-7; D not certain. This CDR3 has 14 amino acids. Deletions cut 4 bases from V and 0 bases from J, with 11 bases between. Germline CDR1 is SGHRS and CDR2 is YFSETQ. The CDR3 sequence: CASSPKVGSYEQYF. The DNA for the CDR3 is TGCGCCAGCAGCCCGAAGGTCGGCTCCTACGAGCAGTACTTC.

This clonotype was found many times. The CDR3 reads CSDYRDGNTEAFF. The CDR3 DNA reads TGCAGCGATTACCGGGACGGGAACACTGAAGCTTTCTTT. The rearrangement joins TRBV29-1 to TRBJ1-1; tentatively, D is TRBD1 (5 bases). The CDR3 has 13 residues. Germline V lookup: CDR1 SQVTM, CDR2 ANQGSEA. Trimming shortened V by 7 bases and J by 1 base, and 13 bases separated the two germline ends. The full variable domain, rest sourced from reference TRBV29-1 and TRBJ1-1, is SAVISQKPSRDICQRGTSLTIQCQVDSQVTMMFWYRQQPGQSLTLIATANQGSEATYESGFVIDKFPISRPNLTFSTLTVSNMSPEDSSIYLCSDYRDGNTEAFFGQGTRLTVV.

V gene TRBV5-6 combines with J gene TRBJ2-2; 7 bases are a match to TRBD2. The V and J ends lost 1 base and 6 bases, in that order; junction bases with no gene match: 6. Germline assignment: CDR1 SGHDT and CDR2 YYEEEE. CDR3 size: 15 residues. CDR3 coding DNA: TGTGCCAGCAGCTTGCTCGCGGGAGTCGCCGGGGAGCTGTTTTTT. Its translation is CASSLLAGVAGELFF.

In this sample, this clonotype turned up many times. The chain links TRBV5-1 to TRBJ2-7; 8 bases are shared with TRBD2. The V gene's germline CDR1 is SGHRS and CDR2 YFSETQ. The CDR3 length is 16 residues. Trimming cost V 2 bases and J 2 bases; bases outside gene matches: 9. In DNA, the CDR3 is TGCGCCAGCAGCTTACCTCGGGAGGGGAGCACCTACGAGCAGTACTTC. This gives the protein CASSLPREGSTYEQYF. Based on the CDR3 plus reference TRBV5-1 and TRBJ2-7, the full variable domain is KAGVTQTPRYLIKTRGQQVTLSCSPISGHRSVSWYQQTPGQGLQFLFEYFSETQRNKGNFPGRFSGRQFSNSRSEMNVSTLELGDSALYLCASSLPREGSTYEQYFGPGTRLTVT.

The genes are TRBV29-1 and TRBJ1-1, with D possibly TRBD1 on 6 matching bases. CDR1 is SQVTM, CDR2 ANQGSEA, per germline. This CDR3 has 18 amino acids. With 0 bases removed from V and 1 base from J, the gap between germline ends came to 21 bases. Written as DNA, the CDR3 is TGCAGCGTTGAAGATCTTCTCAGGGGTCTGAATTGGAACACTGAAGCTTTCTTT. Translating it yields CSVEDLLRGLNWNTEAFF.

The J gene is TRBJ2-2, the V gene TRBV7-2, with 7 nucleotides matching TRBD2. The J segment lost 4 bases and the V segment lost 8 bases, leaving 7 bases of the junction unmatched. The CDR3 extends over 14 amino acids. Germline V gene lookup returns CDR1 SGHTA and CDR2 FQGNSA. DNA for the CDR3: TGTGCCAGCTGGGGAGGGGTTGGCACCGGGGAGCTGTTTTTT. This sequence encodes CASWGGVGTGELFF.

The genes are TRBV4-1 and TRBJ2-3, with no clear D. V was cut by 0 bases and J by 1 base, with 11 bases left in between. This CDR3 is built from 16 residues. The germline V gene encodes CDR1 MGHRA and CDR2 YSYEKL. The CDR3 bases are TGCGCCAGCAGCCAAGATGGTGAGCAGCGCACAGATACGCAGTATTTT. This gives the protein CASSQDGEQRTDTQYF.

The chain couples TRBV3-1 to TRBJ2-2; maybe TRBD1 (6 bases). The CDR3 is 15 residues long. V was cut by 0 bases and J by 1 base, with 6 bases left in between. Germline CDR1 LGHDT, CDR2 YNNKEL (reference sequence). For the CDR3, the DNA is TGTGCCAGCAGCCAAGAGGACAGGAACACCGGGGAGCTGTTTTTT. Amino acids: CASSQEDRNTGELFF.

This clonotype was seen only a few times. This chain uses TRBV4-3 with TRBJ2-7; perhaps TRBD2 as D (6 bases). V was trimmed by 0 bases and J by 6 bases, leaving 9 bases between them. Looked up from germline, CDR1 is LGHNA and CDR2 is YSLEER. The CDR3 runs 13 residues. CDR3 DNA: TGCGCCAGCAGCCAAGATCGGGGGTCCGAGCAGTACTTC. As protein: CASSQDRGSEQYF.

This clonotype was counted at least ten times. The J gene is TRBJ2-3, the V gene TRBV11-1; TRBD2 agrees at 13 bases. The CDR3 extends over 18 amino acids. The germline V gene encodes CDR1 SGHAT and CDR2 FQDESV (reference sequence). V dropped 5 bases and J dropped 8; count of bases not matched to a gene: 16. The CDR3 DNA reads as TGTGCCAGCAGCCCACAAGGGACTAGCGGGGACTCAGGAGTTACGCAGTATTTT. This gives the protein CASSPQGTSGDSGVTQYF.

This clonotype was found a few times. The rearrangement links TRBV30 to TRBJ2-1; D is possibly TRBD2 (6 bases). V was cut by 1 base and J by 3 bases, with 7 bases left in between. CDR1 and CDR2 from the germline V gene are GTSNPN and SVGIG (reference sequence). The length of the CDR3 is 13 residues. The CDR3: CAWSAGVYNEQFF. CDR3 bases: TGTGCCTGGAGTGCGGGAGTCTACAATGAGCAGTTCTTC.